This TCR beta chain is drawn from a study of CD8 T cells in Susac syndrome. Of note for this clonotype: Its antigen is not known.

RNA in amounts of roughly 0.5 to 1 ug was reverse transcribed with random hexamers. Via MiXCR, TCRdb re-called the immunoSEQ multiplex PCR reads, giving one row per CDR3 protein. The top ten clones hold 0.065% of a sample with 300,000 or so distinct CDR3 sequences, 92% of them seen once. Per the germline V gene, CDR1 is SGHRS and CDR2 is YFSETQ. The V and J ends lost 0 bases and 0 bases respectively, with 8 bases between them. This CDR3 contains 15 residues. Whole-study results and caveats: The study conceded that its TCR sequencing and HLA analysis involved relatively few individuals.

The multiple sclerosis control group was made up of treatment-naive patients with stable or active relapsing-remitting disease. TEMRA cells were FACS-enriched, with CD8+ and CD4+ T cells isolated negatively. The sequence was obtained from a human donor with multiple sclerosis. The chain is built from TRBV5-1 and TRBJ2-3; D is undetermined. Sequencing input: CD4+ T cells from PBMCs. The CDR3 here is CASSLEAASTDTQYF. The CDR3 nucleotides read TGCGCCAGCAGCTTGGAGGCAGCTAGCACAGATACGCAGTATTTT.